These 4 T cell receptor beta chains were all obtained from the same sample, sequenced in a study of T cells in Graves' hyperthyroidism and ophthalmopathy. The source material, RNA transcripts, was used to amplify TCR beta CDR3 regions. TCR CDR3 regions were first amplified by RT-PCR with HTBI primers. In TCRdb, the multiplex PCR reads were re-called with MiXCR into one record per CDR3 protein. The repertoire includes approximately 400,000 distinct CDR3 sequences, around a sixth of them detected once, and 40% to 45% sits in the top ten. The sample was blood. These receptors were collected from a man aged 18 to 29 with Graves' ophthalmopathy.

Of note for this clonotype: A read error is possible here, since a much larger clone lies one base away. The chain uses TRBV2 and TRBJ1-1, with TRBD1 matching over 11 bases. This CDR3 is 15 amino acids long. V shed 4 bases, J shed 1 base, and the junction held 2 bases outside the gene matches. Germline loops: CDR1 SNHLY, CDR2 FYNNEI. Written as DNA, the CDR3 is TGTGCCAGCAGTGGGGGACAGGGGGAGAACACTGAAGCTTTCTTT. Translated, it gives CASSGGQGENTEAFF.

This clonotype came up a few times. This chain links TRBV27 with TRBJ2-3, with D possibly matching TRBD2 (7 bases). The CDR3 is made up of 15 amino acids. Germline lookup yields CDR1 MNHEY and CDR2 SMNVEV (reference sequence). Trimming removed 2 bases from V and 6 bases from J, with 15 bases in between. The CDR3 here is CASSLAAGQPDTQYF. As DNA, the CDR3 is TGTGCCAGCAGTTTAGCAGCGGGACAACCGGATACGCAGTATTTT.

The rearrangement uses TRBV20-1 and TRBJ2-1; 8 bases line up with TRBD1. After removal of 6 bases from V and 4 bases from J, the junction contained 11 bases not matched to a gene. Germline V gene data show CDR1 as DFQATT and CDR2 as SNEGSKA (reference sequence). The CDR3 is 15 residues long. The CDR3 DNA is TGCAGTGCCAAACACGGACAGGGCGAATACAATGAGCAGTTCTTC. Encoded protein: CSAKHGQGEYNEQFF.

At least ten counts were recorded for this clonotype. The chain has TRBV11-1 and TRBJ2-3; a possible D gene is TRBD2 (5 bases). The CDR3 is made up of 14 amino acids. CDR1 SGHAT and CDR2 FQDESV come from the germline V gene (reference sequence). Deletions cut 4 bases from V and 3 bases from J, with 11 bases between. CDR3 in DNA: TGTGCCAGCAGCTCCGCGCCGGGGACAGATACGCAGTATTTT. Its translation is CASSSAPGTDTQYF.